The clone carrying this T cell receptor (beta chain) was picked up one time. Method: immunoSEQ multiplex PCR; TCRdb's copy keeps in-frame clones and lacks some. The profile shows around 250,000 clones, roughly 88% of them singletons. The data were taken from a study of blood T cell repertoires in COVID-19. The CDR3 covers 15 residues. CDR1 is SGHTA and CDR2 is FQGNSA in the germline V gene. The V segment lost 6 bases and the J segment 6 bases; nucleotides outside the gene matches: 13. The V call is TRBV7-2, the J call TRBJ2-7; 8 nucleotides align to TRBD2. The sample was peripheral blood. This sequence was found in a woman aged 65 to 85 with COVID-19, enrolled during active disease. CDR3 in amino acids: CASRASGSPSSEQYF. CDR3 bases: TGTGCCAGCAGAGCGAGCGGGAGCCCGAGTAGCGAGCAGTACTTC.